These 5 T cell receptor beta chains came from one sample sequenced in a study of cytomegalovirus exposure and HLA in healthy donors. PCR used 60 Vbeta primers and 13 Jbeta primers. The protocol was immunoSEQ multiplex PCR, while the TCRdb copy is restricted to in-frame clones and leaves out a portion. Here the sample spans under 250,000 clones, around 73% being singletons. The material sequenced was PBMCs. The receptors stem from a male donor in good health and CMV-seronegative.

This chain uses TRBV7-2 with TRBJ2-7; D unresolved. The CDR3 has 17 amino acids. V was shortened by 4 bases and J by 1 base, with 20 bases between the two germline ends. Germline CDR1 reads SGHTA; CDR2 reads FQGNSA. The CDR3 spells CASSSYNNRKLSYEQYF. In nucleotides, the CDR3 is TGTGCCAGCAGCTCTTATAATAACAGAAAATTATCCTACGAGCAGTACTTC.

The chain links TRBV29-1 to TRBJ2-7, with TRBD2 matching over 11 bases. V lost 7 bases and J lost 1; bases outside the gene matches: 3. The V gene's germline CDR1 is SQVTM and CDR2 ANQGSEA. The CDR3 totals 13 residues. CDR3 bases: TGCAGCGGAACTAGCGGGAGATCCTACGAGCAGTACTTC. It translates to CSGTSGRSYEQYF.

This clone was detected once. The J gene is TRBJ2-3, the V gene TRBV10-1; 9 bases are a match to TRBD2. CDR3 length equals 16 residues. Germline V lookup: CDR1 WNHNN, CDR2 SYGVQD (reference sequence). V shed 1 base and J 4 bases; nucleotides not matched to a gene: 6. As DNA, the CDR3 is TGCGCCAGCAGTGAGTTCGACGGGACTAGCCCAGATACGCAGTATTTT. Encoded protein: CASSEFDGTSPDTQYF.

This chain uses TRBV6-1 with TRBJ2-7, with 12 positions matching TRBD2. Per the germline V gene, CDR1 is MNHNS and CDR2 is SASEGT. V lost 6 bases and J lost 3; bases outside the gene matches: 6. The CDR3 length is 15 residues. The CDR3 DNA reads as TGTGCCAGCAGACTAGCGGGAGGCCCTGACTACGAGCAGTACTTC. Amino acid sequence: CASRLAGGPDYEQYF.

The J gene is TRBJ1-1, the V gene TRBV10-1, with D possibly TRBD1 on 6 matching bases. CDR3 length: 14 residues. Trimming removed 6 bases from V and 6 bases from J, with 17 bases in between. CDR1 and CDR2 from the germline V gene are WNHNN and SYGVQD (reference sequence). CDR3 in amino acids: CASSATGIGAEAFF. Written as DNA, the CDR3 is TGCGCCAGCAGCGCCACAGGGATAGGGGCTGAAGCTTTCTTT.